The 21 T cell receptor beta chains given below trace back to one sample, sequenced in a study of shared clonotypes between healthy human individuals. Sequenced by immunoSEQ multiplex PCR; TCRdb stores in-frame clones only, minus some. Of about 960,000 clones detected, over 60% appear once; the ten largest clones hold approximately 1.5%. The sequencing input was memory CD4+ T cells sorted from blood. The subset: CD45RA-negative fraction. The receptors were sampled from a man aged 18 to 29 in good health.

The genes are TRBV28 and TRBJ1-5, with D uncertain. Deletions cut 7 bases from V and 3 bases from J, with 16 bases between. There are 15 residues in the CDR3. From germline, CDR1 is MDHEN and CDR2 SYDVKM. The CDR3 sequence: CASNVLDGNNQPQHF. CDR3 nucleotides: TGTGCCAGCAACGTCCTCGACGGGAACAATCAGCCCCAGCATTTT.

The table lists this clone with a count of one. V usage is TRBV9 and J usage is TRBJ2-3; possibly TRBD1 for D (6 bases). The CDR3 has 15 amino acids. With 4 bases removed from V and 3 bases from J, the gap between germline ends came to 15 bases. Germline lookup yields CDR1 SGDLS and CDR2 YYNGEE. DNA of the CDR3: TGTGCCAGCAGCCAGGGGAGCGGAGAGACAGATACGCAGTATTTT. This sequence encodes CASSQGSGETDTQYF.

This chain uses TRBV9 with TRBJ2-3, with no clear D. Per the germline V gene, CDR1 is SGDLS and CDR2 is YYNGEE. With 0 bases removed from V and 5 bases from J, the gap between germline ends came to 10 bases. This CDR3 contains 14 residues. CDR3 in DNA: TGTGCCAGCAGCGTAGAGGCCCGCTTAGATACGCAGTATTTT. Protein sequence: CASSVEARLDTQYF.

This rearrangement joins TRBV10-3 to TRBJ2-2; maybe TRBD2 (6 bases). This CDR3 spans 15 amino acids. Germline V CDR1 and CDR2: ENHRY, SYGVKD. V dropped 3 bases and J dropped 0 bases, with 8 bases sitting between them. For the CDR3, the DNA is TGTGCCATCAGTGAACTAGCAGCGAACACCGGGGAGCTGTTTTTT. Translation gives CAISELAANTGELFF.

V usage is TRBV19 and J usage is TRBJ2-7, with 8 bases fitting TRBD1. The CDR3 extends over 14 amino acids. The J segment lost 4 bases and the V segment lost 10 bases, leaving 12 bases of the junction unmatched. In germline, CDR1 is LNHDA, CDR2 SQIVND (reference sequence). CDR3 loop: CATSTGVPTYEQYF. CDR3 sequence (DNA): TGTGCCACCTCGACAGGGGTCCCCACTTACGAGCAGTACTTC.

This rearrangement joins TRBV6-1 to TRBJ2-1, with a weak D call TRBD2 (5 bases). The CDR3 is 14 amino acids. V lost 5 bases and J lost 0, with 8 bases in between. Germline V lookup: CDR1 MNHNS, CDR2 SASEGT. The chain's CDR3 is CASSRGSSYNEQFF. CDR3 DNA sequence: TGTGCCAGCAGTCGAGGGAGCTCCTACAATGAGCAGTTCTTC.

This clone was found once. The chain recombines TRBV4-3 with TRBJ1-2; 8 bases align to TRBD1. V lost 3 bases and J lost 3; bases outside the gene matches: 12. Germline V gene data show CDR1 as LGHNA and CDR2 as YSLEER. The CDR3 is 17 amino acids. CDR3 bases: TGCGCCAGCAGCCATCGAGGACAGGGCGAATTTCACTATGGCTACACCTTC. It specifies CASSHRGQGEFHYGYTF.

The J gene is TRBJ2-1, the V gene TRBV7-8; the match to TRBD1 covers 8 bases. Trimming cost V 1 base and J 10 bases; bases outside gene matches: 6. Looked up from germline, CDR1 is SGHVS and CDR2 is FQNEAQ. The length of the CDR3 is 14 residues. This CDR3 reads CASSLVQPGGEQFF. CDR3 nucleotide sequence: TGTGCCAGCAGCTTAGTACAACCAGGGGGCGAGCAGTTCTTC.

The chain uses TRBV7-2 and TRBJ1-5; no definite D call. This CDR3 has 13 amino acids. Germline loops: CDR1 SGHTA, CDR2 FQGNSA. The V gene lost 1 base and the J gene lost 6 bases, with 7 bases spanning the gap. The CDR3 DNA is TGTGCCAGCAGCTTAGGAGTGGGTCAGCCCCAGCATTTT. Amino acid sequence: CASSLGVGQPQHF.

This rearrangement joins TRBV28 to TRBJ1-6; 8 bases are a match to TRBD1. The CDR3 is 15 residues long. The V segment lost 5 bases and the J segment 9 bases; nucleotides outside the gene matches: 9. In germline, CDR1 is MDHEN, CDR2 SYDVKM. As DNA, the CDR3 is TGTGCCAGCAGTCCACCGGACAGGGTCGGTTCACCCCTCCACTTT. Protein product: CASSPPDRVGSPLHF.

The chain employs TRBV7-9 and TRBJ1-6; possible D gene TRBD1, 5 bases. Trimming took off 2 bases at V and 5 bases at J, with 7 bases between the two ends. The CDR3 contains 14 residues. Germline CDR1 reads SEHNR; CDR2 reads FQNEAQ (reference sequence). The CDR3 spells CASSLMGDNSPLHF. CDR3 sequence (DNA): TGTGCCAGCAGCTTAATGGGGGATAATTCACCCCTCCACTTT.

The CDR3 spells CASSHERGKYF. CDR3 bases: TGCGCCAGCAGTCATGAAAGGGGGAAGTACTTC. J is TRBJ2-7 and V is TRBV23-1; TRBD1 is a possible D gene (6 bases). TRBV23-1 is an ORF for which the function is uncertain. V was clipped by 3 bases and J by 11 bases, with 11 bases between them. CDR3 size: 11 residues.

The gene calls are TRBV2 and TRBJ2-5, with D maybe TRBD2 (6 bases). Germline V gives CDR1 SNHLY, CDR2 FYNNEI. The CDR3 is 13 residues long. V lost 7 bases and J 1 base, leaving 10 bases between the germline ends. The CDR3 region is CASIRGTQETQYF. The CDR3 DNA is TGTGCCAGCATTCGGGGGACCCAAGAGACCCAGTACTTC.

V and J are TRBV4-2 and TRBJ1-1; no definite D call. The CDR3 covers 15 residues. The V gene lost 0 bases and the J gene lost 0 bases, with 8 bases spanning the gap. Germline CDR1 and CDR2: LGHNA and YNFKEQ. The CDR3 is CASSQEGSMNTEAFF. The CDR3 bases are TGTGCCAGCAGCCAAGAGGGGTCCATGAACACTGAAGCTTTCTTT.

The CDR3 region has the DNA TGCGCCAGCAGCCAAGAGTTTTCCGTAGCGGTCTCCTACGAGCAGTACTTC. Protein product: CASSQEFSVAVSYEQYF. This rearrangement joins TRBV4-1 to TRBJ2-7, with D tentatively TRBD2 (6 bases). The CDR3 totals 17 residues. Per the germline V gene, CDR1 is MGHRA and CDR2 is YSYEKL. V gave up 0 bases and J gave up 0 bases, with 15 bases separating them.

This rearrangement joins TRBV5-1 to TRBJ2-5; 8 nucleotides agree with TRBD1. In germline, CDR1 is SGHRS, CDR2 YFSETQ. The junction had 10 bases not matched to a gene; V was cut back by 4 bases and J by 2 bases. The CDR3 contains 16 residues. The CDR3 region has the DNA TGCGCCAGCAGCCCCGGACAGGGAATGGGTCAAGAGACCCAGTACTTC. As protein: CASSPGQGMGQETQYF.

This clone was seen a few times. Within the sample, other DNA sequences also encode this same CDR3. The V call is TRBV5-1, the J call TRBJ1-1, with 7 positions matching TRBD1. V gave up 4 bases and J gave up 2 bases; unmatched junction bases: 5. CDR3 length equals 14 residues. The germline V gene encodes CDR1 SGHRS and CDR2 YFSETQ. CDR3 region: CASSTGTVNTEAFF. In DNA form, the CDR3 reads TGCGCCAGCAGCACTGGGACAGTTAACACTGAAGCTTTCTTT.

The chain couples TRBV28 to TRBJ1-1; 11 bases fit TRBD1. With V trimmed by 5 bases and J by 3 bases, 14 bases remained unmatched. CDR1 is MDHEN, CDR2 SYDVKM, per germline. The CDR3 totals 18 residues. The CDR3 here is CASSLNKWTGGVDTEAFF. CDR3 coding DNA: TGTGCCAGCAGTCTAAACAAATGGACAGGGGGCGTGGACACTGAAGCTTTCTTT.

The chain carries TRBV18 and TRBJ2-5; no reliable D call. V gave up 3 bases and J gave up 5 bases, with 10 bases separating them. This CDR3 region has 13 residues. From germline, CDR1 is KGHSH and CDR2 LQKENI. The CDR3 loop reads CASSPERVETQYF. The CDR3 DNA follows: TGTGCCAGCTCACCGGAACGGGTGGAGACCCAGTACTTC.

The V call is TRBV30, the J call TRBJ1-5; TRBD1 matches at 7 bases. Germline CDR1 is GTSNPN and CDR2 is SVGIG (reference sequence). Trimming took 3 bases from V and 4 from J; bases not matched to a gene: 6. The CDR3 extends over 14 amino acids. The CDR3: CAWSLGQNNQPQHF. CDR3 bases: TGTGCCTGGAGCCTGGGACAGAATAATCAGCCCCAGCATTTT.

Of note for this clone: This CDR3 is also generated by other DNA sequences in the sample. V usage is TRBV7-3 and J usage is TRBJ2-3; the D gene is possibly TRBD2 (5 bases). Trimming stripped 3 bases from V and 3 bases from J, with 7 bases between. Germline V gives CDR1 SGHTA, CDR2 FQGTGA. The CDR3 covers 13 residues. The CDR3 reads CASSFGETDTQYF. In DNA, the CDR3 is TGTGCCAGCAGCTTCGGGGAAACAGATACGCAGTATTTT.